Shown below are 24 T cell receptor beta chains from a single sample sequenced in a study of blood T cell repertoires in COVID-19. Clones were read by immunoSEQ multiplex PCR, and TCRdb kept only the in-frame ones, dropping some. The data hold 310,000 or so clones, with approximately 90% observed a single time. Sequenced sample: PBMCs or T cells enriched from blood (not recorded which). The receptor source for this set is a woman in her thirties who had recovered from COVID-19.

CDR3 in amino acids: CASSLALDQPQHF. CDR3 nucleotide sequence: TGTGCCAGCAGCTTAGCTCTAGACCAGCCCCAGCATTTT. J is TRBJ1-5 and V is TRBV11-1; no definite D call. V lost 0 bases, J lost 7 bases, and 7 bases lay in between. The CDR3 contains 13 residues. Germline-derived CDR1 and CDR2 are SGHAT and FQDESV (reference sequence).

The chain joins TRBV7-9 to TRBJ2-6; D possibly corresponds to TRBD1 (5 bases). V lost 6 bases, J lost 2 bases, and 11 bases lay in between. CDR1 is SEHNR and CDR2 is FQNEAQ in the germline V gene (reference sequence). The CDR3 has 15 amino acids. In DNA, the CDR3 is TGTGCCAGCAGTCCTCCAGGGACTGGGGCCAACGTCCTGACTTTC. It translates to CASSPPGTGANVLTF.

The V call is TRBV27, the J call TRBJ1-3; the D gene is possibly TRBD1 (5 bases). Looked up from germline, CDR1 is MNHEY and CDR2 is SMNVEV (reference sequence). V lost 6 bases and J lost 2, with 11 bases in between. CDR3 size: 14 residues. Written as DNA, the CDR3 is TGTGCCAGCAGCCCCGGGACTACTGGAAACACCATATATTTT. Translation: CASSPGTTGNTIYF.

This chain links TRBV6-5 with TRBJ2-7, with 7 positions matching TRBD2. Germline trimming cut 2 bases from V and 2 bases from J; bases unmatched to any gene: 0. This CDR3 is 13 amino acids long. Germline CDR1 and CDR2: MNHEY and SVGAGI. CDR3: CASSYGLAYEQYF. The CDR3 nucleotides read TGTGCCAGCAGTTACGGACTAGCCTACGAGCAGTACTTC.

This rearrangement joins TRBV25-1 to TRBJ1-6; D is unclear. The CDR3 runs 16 residues. V lost 4 bases, J lost 6 bases, and 16 bases lay in between. Germline CDR1 and CDR2: MGHDK and SYGVNS. This CDR3 is CASSAGTRKGNSPLHF. The DNA of the CDR3 is TGTGCCAGCAGTGCGGGAACCAGGAAGGGTAATTCACCCCTCCACTTT. The whole variable domain, filled in from reference TRBV25-1 and TRBJ1-6, reads EADIYQTPRYLVIGTGKKITLECSQTMGHDKMYWYQQDPGMELHLIHYSYGVNSTEKGDLSSESTVSRIRTEHFPLTLESARPSHTSQYLCASSAGTRKGNSPLHFGNGTRLTVT.

The J gene is TRBJ1-6, the V gene TRBV13; no reliable D call. The length of the CDR3 is 12 residues. CDR1 PRHDT and CDR2 FYEKMQ come from the germline V gene (reference sequence). V was pared by 8 bases and J by 7 bases, with 9 bases between. As DNA, the CDR3 is TGTGCCAGCCGCCAGTACAATTCACCCCTCCACTTT. This gives the protein CASRQYNSPLHF.

This chain joins TRBV7-9 and TRBJ1-2; possibly TRBD1 for D (5 bases). The CDR3 loop spans 12 amino acids. V was clipped by 4 bases and J by 9 bases, with 12 bases between them. The germline CDR1 and CDR2 sequences are SEHNR and FQNEAQ (reference sequence). In nucleotides, the CDR3 is TGTGCCAGCAGCTCGGGGGGGTATCGCTACACCTTC. Translated, it gives CASSSGGYRYTF.

This sequence joins TRBV5-4 and TRBJ2-3, with 11 bases identical to TRBD2. From germline, CDR1 is SGHNT and CDR2 YYREEE (reference sequence). Unmatched junction bases numbered 14, after V lost 2 bases and J lost 3 bases. The CDR3 runs to 19 residues. The CDR3 reads CASSFHPQITSGRTDTQYF. The CDR3 bases are TGTGCCAGCAGCTTCCACCCCCAGATCACTAGCGGGAGAACAGATACGCAGTATTTT.

V usage is TRBV18 and J usage is TRBJ2-1; 7 bases are shared with TRBD1. The CDR3 consists of 15 residues. The V gene's germline CDR1 is KGHSH and CDR2 LQKENI. The ends lost 3 bases at V and 6 bases at J; junction bases unmatched: 8. CDR3 nucleotides: TGTGCCAGCTCACCTTTCAAGGGGGCGATCAATGAGCAGTTCTTC. It is translated as CASSPFKGAINEQFF.

This clone has a handful of counts. This same CDR3 is encoded by further DNA sequences in the sample. This chain uses TRBV7-9 with TRBJ2-1; 8 bases are a match to TRBD2. The V gene's germline CDR1 is SEHNR and CDR2 FQNEAQ (reference sequence). Trimming at V came to 6 bases and at J to 0 bases, leaving 4 bases not matched to a gene. This CDR3 comprises 15 residues. The CDR3 coding sequence is TGTGCCAGCAGTTTAAGCGGGAGCTCCTACAATGAGCAGTTCTTC. Amino acids: CASSLSGSSYNEQFF. The whole variable domain, remainder taken from reference TRBV7-9 and TRBJ2-1, is DTGVSQNPRHKITKRGQNVTFRCDPISEHNRLYWYRQTLGQGPEFLTYFQNEAQLEKSRLLSDRFSAERPKGSFSTLEIQRTEQGDSAMYLCASSLSGSSYNEQFFGPGTRLTVL.

The chain is built from TRBV27 and TRBJ1-1; 8 bases are a match to TRBD1. Germline values: CDR1 MNHEY, CDR2 SMNVEV (reference sequence). The CDR3 totals 15 residues. Trimming took 5 bases from V and 6 from J; bases not matched to a gene: 11. The CDR3: CASSKTGQEKAEAFF. The CDR3, as DNA: TGTGCCAGCAGTAAAACGGGACAGGAGAAGGCTGAAGCTTTCTTT.

This clone has only one observation. J is TRBJ2-7 and V is TRBV19; 10 bases are a match to TRBD2. V lost 5 bases, J lost 4 bases, and 11 bases stayed unmatched. The CDR3 length is 16 residues. From germline, CDR1 is LNHDA and CDR2 SQIVND (reference sequence). The CDR3, as DNA: TGTGCCAGTAGTGTCCTAGCGGGAGAGAATGGATACGAGCAGTACTTC. Translation: CASSVLAGENGYEQYF. Full variable domain (missing parts from reference TRBV19 and TRBJ2-7): DGGITQSPKYLFRKEGQNVTLSCEQNLNHDAMYWYRQDPGQGLRLIYYSQIVNDFQKGDIAEGYSVSREKKESFPLTVTSAQKNPTAFYLCASSVLAGENGYEQYFGPGTRLTVT.

The rearrangement uses TRBV12-3 or TRBV12-4 and TRBJ1-2, with unresolved D. Deletions cut 7 bases from V and 10 bases from J, with 16 bases between. The CDR3 is 12 amino acids. CDR3 DNA sequence: TGTGCCAGCACCGCAAATCCGAGGGACTACACCTTC. Translated: CASTANPRDYTF.

The rearrangement uses TRBV29-1 and TRBJ2-2; TRBD1 matches 7 bases. The CDR3 runs to 14 residues. The J segment lost 0 bases and the V segment lost 7 bases, leaving 5 bases of the junction unmatched. Germline CDR1 and CDR2: SQVTM and ANQGSEA. The CDR3 loop is CSARDRSNTGELFF. The CDR3 coding sequence is TGCAGCGCCCGGGACAGATCGAACACCGGGGAGCTGTTTTTT.

V and J are TRBV6-5 and TRBJ1-3, with 7 bases aligning to TRBD1. The length of the CDR3 is 14 residues. Losses at the gene ends were 4 bases for V and 0 bases for J; bases not matched to a gene: 0. Per germline, CDR1 MNHEY and CDR2 SVGAGI. The CDR3 nucleotides are TGTGCCAGCAGTTGGGACAGCTCTGGAAACACCATATATTTT. Its protein product is CASSWDSSGNTIYF.

CDR3 DNA: TGTGCCAGCAGCTTAGTTTCGGGTTTTGACAATCAGCCCCAGCATTTT. Its translation: CASSLVSGFDNQPQHF. This chain connects TRBV7-2 to TRBJ1-5; no firm D call. Trimming took off 1 base at V and 3 bases at J, with 13 bases between the two ends. The germline CDR1 and CDR2 sequences are SGHTA and FQGNSA. This CDR3 is 16 amino acids long.

The rearrangement uses TRBV4-1 and TRBJ1-4; D unclear. In germline, CDR1 is MGHRA, CDR2 YSYEKL. CDR3 size: 16 residues. Trimming took off 4 bases at V and 0 bases at J, with 12 bases between the two ends. DNA for the CDR3: TGCGCCAGCAGCCTGAATCTAGCTGCAACTAATGAAAAACTGTTTTTT. It yields the protein CASSLNLAATNEKLFF.

The V and J genes are TRBV7-2 and TRBJ2-1; no definite D call. Trimming took off 7 bases at V and 3 bases at J, with 16 bases between the two ends. The CDR3 extends over 15 amino acids. Germline CDR1 is SGHTA and CDR2 is FQGNSA. The CDR3 sequence is CASNPQNRVYNEQFF. The DNA for the CDR3 is TGTGCCAGCAATCCCCAGAACAGAGTCTACAATGAGCAGTTCTTC.

The chain links TRBV14 to TRBJ2-7; D may be TRBD1 (6 bases). V lost 1 base, J lost 0 bases, and 10 bases lay in between. This CDR3 has 15 amino acids. The germline V gene has CDR1 SGHDN and CDR2 FVKESK. The CDR3 loop reads CASSQGQATSYEQYF. The CDR3, as DNA: TGTGCCAGCAGCCAAGGACAGGCTACCTCCTACGAGCAGTACTTC.

The rearrangement uses TRBV19 and TRBJ2-2, with 11 bases matching TRBD2. Germline V gene lookup returns CDR1 LNHDA and CDR2 SQIVND (reference sequence). CDR3 length equals 16 residues. Trimming took 6 bases from V and 13 from J; bases not matched to a gene: 16. The CDR3 loop reads CASSTGLAGPLTWLFF. CDR3 in DNA: TGTGCCAGTAGCACCGGACTAGCGGGCCCTTTAACGTGGCTGTTTTTT.

The CDR3 here is CACTLWTGNEKLFF. CDR3 DNA sequence: TGTGCCTGCACGTTGTGGACAGGCAATGAAAAACTGTTTTTT. The V gene is TRBV30, the J gene TRBJ1-4; 7 bases map to TRBD1. V lost 6 bases, J lost 5 bases, and 9 bases stayed unmatched. The CDR3 sequence is 14 residues long. Germline V gene data show CDR1 as GTSNPN and CDR2 as SVGIG (reference sequence). Using reference TRBV30 and TRBJ1-4 for the parts outside the CDR3, the full variable domain is SQTIHQWPATLVQPVGSPLSLECTVEGTSNPNLYWYRQAAGRGLQLLFYSVGIGQISSEVPQNLSASRPQDRQFILSSKKLLLSDSGFYLCACTLWTGNEKLFFGSGTQLSVL.

The chain combines TRBV28 with TRBJ2-1; D gene uncertain. Trimming left V 1 base short and J 12 bases short, with 7 bases between. The CDR3 is 11 amino acids. The V gene's germline CDR1 is MDHEN and CDR2 SYDVKM. As DNA, the CDR3 is TGTGCCAGCAGTTTATCCGGGTGGCAGTTCTTC. Its protein product is CASSLSGWQFF. The full variable domain, completed using reference TRBV28 and TRBJ2-1, is DVKVTQSSRYLVKRTGEKVFLECVQDMDHENMFWYRQDPGLGLRLIYFSYDVKMKEKGDIPEGYSVSREKKERFSLILESASTNQTSMYLCASSLSGWQFFGPGTRLTVL.

The chain has TRBV9 and TRBJ2-1; a weak D match, TRBD2 (5 bases). V lost 0 bases, J lost 7 bases, and 11 bases lay in between. CDR3 size: 14 residues. Germline CDR1 SGDLS, CDR2 YYNGEE. DNA of the CDR3: TGTGCCAGCAGCGTAGAAGATACGGGGAATGAGCAGTTCTTC. This encodes CASSVEDTGNEQFF.

This chain connects TRBV4-2 to TRBJ1-4; 8 bases map to TRBD1. Germline V lookup: CDR1 LGHNA, CDR2 YNFKEQ. The CDR3 is made up of 14 amino acids. With V trimmed by 1 base and J by 13 bases, 8 bases remained unmatched. The CDR3 sequence: CASSQVGQGTLLFF. The CDR3 DNA reads TGTGCCAGCAGCCAAGTCGGACAGGGTACCCTACTGTTTTTT.